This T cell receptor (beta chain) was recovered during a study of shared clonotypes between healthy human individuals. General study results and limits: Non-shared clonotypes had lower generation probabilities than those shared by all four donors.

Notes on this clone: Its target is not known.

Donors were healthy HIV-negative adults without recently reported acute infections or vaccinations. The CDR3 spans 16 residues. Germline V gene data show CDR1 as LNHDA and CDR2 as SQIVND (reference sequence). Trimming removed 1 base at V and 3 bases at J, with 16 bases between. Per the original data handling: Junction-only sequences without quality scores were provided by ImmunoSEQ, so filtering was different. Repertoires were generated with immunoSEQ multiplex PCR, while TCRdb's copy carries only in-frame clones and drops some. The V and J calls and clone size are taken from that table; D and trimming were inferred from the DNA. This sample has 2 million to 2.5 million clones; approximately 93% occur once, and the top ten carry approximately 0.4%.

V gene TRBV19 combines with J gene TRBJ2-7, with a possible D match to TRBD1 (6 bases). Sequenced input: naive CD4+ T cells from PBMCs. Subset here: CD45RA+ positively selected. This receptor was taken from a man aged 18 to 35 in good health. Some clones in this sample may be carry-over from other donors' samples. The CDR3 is CASSIVRGGWSYEQYF. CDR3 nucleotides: TGTGCCAGTAGTATAGTCCGAGGGGGTTGGAGCTACGAGCAGTACTTC.